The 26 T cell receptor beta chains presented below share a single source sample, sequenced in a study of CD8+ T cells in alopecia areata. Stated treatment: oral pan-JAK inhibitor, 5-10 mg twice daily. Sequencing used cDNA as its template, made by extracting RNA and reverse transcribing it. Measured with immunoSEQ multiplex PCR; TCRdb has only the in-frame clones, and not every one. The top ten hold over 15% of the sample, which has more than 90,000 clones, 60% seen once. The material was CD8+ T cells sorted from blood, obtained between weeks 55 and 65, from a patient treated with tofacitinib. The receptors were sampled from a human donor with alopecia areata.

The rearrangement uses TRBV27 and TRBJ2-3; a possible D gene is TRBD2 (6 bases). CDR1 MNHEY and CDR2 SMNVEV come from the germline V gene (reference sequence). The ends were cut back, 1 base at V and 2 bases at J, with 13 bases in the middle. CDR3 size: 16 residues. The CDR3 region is CASSLYGGMSTDTQYF. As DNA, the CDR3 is TGTGCCAGCAGTTTATATGGGGGGATGTCCACAGATACGCAGTATTTT.

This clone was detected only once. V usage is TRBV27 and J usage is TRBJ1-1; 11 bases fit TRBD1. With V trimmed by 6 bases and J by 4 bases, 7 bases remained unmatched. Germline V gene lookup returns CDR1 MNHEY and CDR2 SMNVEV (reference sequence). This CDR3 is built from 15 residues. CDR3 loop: CASRSRDRGGTEAFF. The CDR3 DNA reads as TGTGCCAGCAGGAGCCGGGACAGGGGGGGCACTGAAGCTTTCTTT.

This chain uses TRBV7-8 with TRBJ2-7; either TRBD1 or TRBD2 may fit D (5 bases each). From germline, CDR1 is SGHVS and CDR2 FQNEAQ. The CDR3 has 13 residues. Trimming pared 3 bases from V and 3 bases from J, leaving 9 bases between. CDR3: CASSLTDYYEQYF. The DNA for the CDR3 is TGTGCCAGCAGCTTGACAGACTACTACGAGCAGTACTTC.

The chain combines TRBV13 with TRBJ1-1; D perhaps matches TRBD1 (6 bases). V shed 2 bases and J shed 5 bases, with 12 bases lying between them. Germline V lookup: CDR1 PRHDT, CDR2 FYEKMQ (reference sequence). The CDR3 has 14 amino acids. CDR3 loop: CASSLTGRGTEAFF. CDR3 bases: TGTGCCAGCAGCTTAACAGGGCGGGGAACTGAAGCTTTCTTT.

This chain's CDR3 is CASRAFRGSGYEQYF. The DNA of the CDR3 is TGTGCCAGCAGGGCATTCAGGGGTTCGGGATACGAGCAGTACTTC. The chain carries TRBV7-9 and TRBJ2-7; a possible D gene is TRBD1 (6 bases). This CDR3 contains 15 residues. The germline gives CDR1 SEHNR, CDR2 FQNEAQ (reference sequence). Trimming left V 6 bases short and J 4 bases short, with 19 bases between. Full variable domain (missing parts from reference TRBV7-9 and TRBJ2-7): DTGVSQNPRHKITKRGQNVTFRCDPISEHNRLYWYRQTLGQGPEFLTYFQNEAQLEKSRLLSDRFSAERPKGSFSTLEIQRTEQGDSAMYLCASRAFRGSGYEQYFGPGTRLTVT.

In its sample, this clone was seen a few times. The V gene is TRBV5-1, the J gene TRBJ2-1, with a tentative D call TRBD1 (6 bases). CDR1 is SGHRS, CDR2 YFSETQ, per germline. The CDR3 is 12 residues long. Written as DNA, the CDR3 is TGCGCAACAGGGAGCTCCTACAATGAGCAGTTCTTC. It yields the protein CATGSSYNEQFF.

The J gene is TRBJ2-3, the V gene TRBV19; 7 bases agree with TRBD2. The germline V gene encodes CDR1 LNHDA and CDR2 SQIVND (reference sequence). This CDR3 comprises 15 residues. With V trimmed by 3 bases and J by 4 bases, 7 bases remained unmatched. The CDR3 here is CASSMSGGGADTQYF. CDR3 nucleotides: TGTGCCAGTAGTATGAGTGGCGGGGGTGCAGATACGCAGTATTTT.

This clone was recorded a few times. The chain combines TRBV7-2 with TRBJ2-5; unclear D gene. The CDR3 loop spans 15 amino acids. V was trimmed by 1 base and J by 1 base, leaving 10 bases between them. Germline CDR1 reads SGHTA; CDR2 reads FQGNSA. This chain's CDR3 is CASSLVATTQETQYF. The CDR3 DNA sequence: TGTGCCAGCAGCTTAGTGGCGACAACCCAAGAGACCCAGTACTTC.

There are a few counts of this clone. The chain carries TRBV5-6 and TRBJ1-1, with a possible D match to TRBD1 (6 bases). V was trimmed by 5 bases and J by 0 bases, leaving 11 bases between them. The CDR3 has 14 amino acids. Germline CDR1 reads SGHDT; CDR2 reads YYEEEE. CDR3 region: CASSYGQMNTEAFF. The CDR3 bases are TGTGCCAGCAGTTACGGACAGATGAACACTGAAGCTTTCTTT.

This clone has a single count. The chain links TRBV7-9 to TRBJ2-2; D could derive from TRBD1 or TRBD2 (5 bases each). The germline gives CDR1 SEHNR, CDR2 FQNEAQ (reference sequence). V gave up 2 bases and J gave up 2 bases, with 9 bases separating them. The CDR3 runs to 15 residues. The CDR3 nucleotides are TGTGCCAGCAGCTTACCGGGACCTAACACCGGGGAGCTGTTTTTT. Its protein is CASSLPGPNTGELFF.

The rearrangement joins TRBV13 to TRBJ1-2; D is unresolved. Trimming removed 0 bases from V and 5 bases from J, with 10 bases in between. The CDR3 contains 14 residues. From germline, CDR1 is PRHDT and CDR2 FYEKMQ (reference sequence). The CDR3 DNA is TGTGCCAGCAGCTTAGGCAAGGGCGCTTATGGCTACACCTTC. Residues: CASSLGKGAYGYTF.

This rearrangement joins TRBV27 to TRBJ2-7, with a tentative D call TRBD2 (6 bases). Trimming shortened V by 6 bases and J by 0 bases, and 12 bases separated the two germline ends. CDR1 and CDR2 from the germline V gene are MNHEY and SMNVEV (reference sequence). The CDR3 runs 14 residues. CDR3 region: CASSAGRHSYEQYF. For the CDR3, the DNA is TGTGCCAGCAGCGCGGGGCGCCACTCCTACGAGCAGTACTTC.

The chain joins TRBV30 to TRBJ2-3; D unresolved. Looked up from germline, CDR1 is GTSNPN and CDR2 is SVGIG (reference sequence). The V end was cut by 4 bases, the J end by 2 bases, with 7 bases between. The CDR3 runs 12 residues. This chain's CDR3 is CAWIPHTDTQYF. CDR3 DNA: TGTGCCTGGATCCCCCACACAGATACGCAGTATTTT. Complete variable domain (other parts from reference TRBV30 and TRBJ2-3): SQTIHQWPATLVQPVGSPLSLECTVEGTSNPNLYWYRQAAGRGLQLLFYSVGIGQISSEVPQNLSASRPQDRQFILSSKKLLLSDSGFYLCAWIPHTDTQYFGPGTRLTVL.

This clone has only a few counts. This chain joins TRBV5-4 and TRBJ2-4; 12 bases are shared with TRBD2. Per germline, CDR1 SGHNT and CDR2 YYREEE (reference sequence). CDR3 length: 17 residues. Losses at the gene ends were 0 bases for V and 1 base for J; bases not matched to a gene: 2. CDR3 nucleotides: TGTGCCAGCAGCTTGGACCTAGCGGGGGGGGCCAAAAACATTCAGTACTTC. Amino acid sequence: CASSLDLAGGAKNIQYF.

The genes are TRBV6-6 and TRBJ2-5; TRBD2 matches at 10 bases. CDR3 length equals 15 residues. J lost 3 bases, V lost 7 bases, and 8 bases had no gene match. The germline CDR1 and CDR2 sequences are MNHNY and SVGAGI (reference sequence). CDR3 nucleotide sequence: TGTGCCAGCACCAACCAGCTAGCGGGGGAAGAGACCCAGTACTTC. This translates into CASTNQLAGEETQYF.

The CDR3, as DNA: TGTGCCTGGAAAGGGGACGCAGAGAATGAAAAACTGTTTTTT. The encoded protein is CAWKGDAENEKLFF. The V and J genes are TRBV30 and TRBJ1-4, with TRBD1 as a possible D gene (5 bases). The CDR3 runs to 14 residues. Trimming took off 4 bases at V and 5 bases at J, with 14 bases between the two ends. CDR1 GTSNPN and CDR2 SVGIG come from the germline V gene (reference sequence).

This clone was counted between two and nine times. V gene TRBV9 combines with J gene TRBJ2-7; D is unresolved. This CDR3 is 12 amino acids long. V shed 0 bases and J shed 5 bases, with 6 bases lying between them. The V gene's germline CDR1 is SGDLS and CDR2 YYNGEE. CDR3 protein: CASSVATDEQYF. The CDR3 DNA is TGTGCCAGCAGCGTAGCAACCGACGAGCAGTACTTC.

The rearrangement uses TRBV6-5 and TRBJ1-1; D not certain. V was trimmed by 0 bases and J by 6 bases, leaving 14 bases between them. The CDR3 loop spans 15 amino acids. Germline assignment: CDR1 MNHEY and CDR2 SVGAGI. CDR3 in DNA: TGTGCCAGCAGTTACTCTGCTGGAGGGATGCCTGAAGCTTTCTTT. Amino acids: CASSYSAGGMPEAFF.

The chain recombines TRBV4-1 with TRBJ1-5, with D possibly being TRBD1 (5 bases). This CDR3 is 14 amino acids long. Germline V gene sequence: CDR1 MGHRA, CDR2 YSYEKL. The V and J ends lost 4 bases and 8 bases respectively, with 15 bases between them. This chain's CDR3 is CASSLGSWGEPQHF. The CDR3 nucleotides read TGCGCCAGCAGCCTCGGGTCGTGGGGGGAGCCCCAGCATTTT.

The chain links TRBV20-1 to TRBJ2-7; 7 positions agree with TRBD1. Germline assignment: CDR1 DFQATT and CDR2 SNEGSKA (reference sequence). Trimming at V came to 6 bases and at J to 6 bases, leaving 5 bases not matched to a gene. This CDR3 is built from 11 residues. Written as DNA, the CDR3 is TGCAGTGCCCTAGACAGGGTCGAGCAGTACTTC. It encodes CSALDRVEQYF.

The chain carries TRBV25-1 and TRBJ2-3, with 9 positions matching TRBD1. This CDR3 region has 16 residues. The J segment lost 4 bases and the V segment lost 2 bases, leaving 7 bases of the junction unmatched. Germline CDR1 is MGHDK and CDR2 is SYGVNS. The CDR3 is CASSEGTGSRSDTQYF. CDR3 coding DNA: TGTGCCAGCAGTGAAGGGACAGGGAGTCGGTCAGATACGCAGTATTTT.

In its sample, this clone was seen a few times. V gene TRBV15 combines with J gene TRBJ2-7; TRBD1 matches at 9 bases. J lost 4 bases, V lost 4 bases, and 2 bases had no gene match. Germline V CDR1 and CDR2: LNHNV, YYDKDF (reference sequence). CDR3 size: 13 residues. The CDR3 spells CATSTGQGYEQYF. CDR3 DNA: TGTGCCACCAGCACCGGACAGGGGTACGAGCAGTACTTC. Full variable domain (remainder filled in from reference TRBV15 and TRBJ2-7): DAMVIQNPRYQVTQFGKPVTLSCSQTLNHNVMYWYQQKSSQAPKLLFHYYDKDFNNEADTPDNFQSRRPNTSFCFLDIRSPGLGDTAMYLCATSTGQGYEQYFGPGTRLTVT.

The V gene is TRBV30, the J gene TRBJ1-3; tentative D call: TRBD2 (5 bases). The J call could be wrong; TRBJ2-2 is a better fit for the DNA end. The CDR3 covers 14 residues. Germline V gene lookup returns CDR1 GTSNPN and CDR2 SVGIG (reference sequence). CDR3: CAWSFGLQTGELFF. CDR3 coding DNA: TGTGCCTGGAGTTTTGGACTCCAAACCGGGGAGCTGTTTTTT.

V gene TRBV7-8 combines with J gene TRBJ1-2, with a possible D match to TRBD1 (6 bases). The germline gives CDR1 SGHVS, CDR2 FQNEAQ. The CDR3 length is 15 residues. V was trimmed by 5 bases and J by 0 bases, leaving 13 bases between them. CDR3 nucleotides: TGTGCCAGCAGCACCGGACAGTCAGCTAACTATGGCTACACCTTC. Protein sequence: CASSTGQSANYGYTF. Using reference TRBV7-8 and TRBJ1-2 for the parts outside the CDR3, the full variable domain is GAGVSQSPRYKVAKRGQDVALRCDPISGHVSLFWYQQALGQGPEFLTYFQNEAQLDKSGLPSDRFFAERPEGSVSTLKIQRTQQEDSAVYLCASSTGQSANYGYTFGSGTRLTVV.

The CDR3 region has the DNA TGCGCCAGCAGCTTGCCCCTGGGACAGGACAAGCAGTACTTC. Translated, it gives CASSLPLGQDKQYF. The chain combines TRBV5-1 with TRBJ2-7, with 8 nucleotides matching TRBD1. Germline assignment: CDR1 SGHRS and CDR2 YFSETQ. Trimming cost V 1 base and J 8 bases; bases outside gene matches: 8. CDR3 size: 14 residues.

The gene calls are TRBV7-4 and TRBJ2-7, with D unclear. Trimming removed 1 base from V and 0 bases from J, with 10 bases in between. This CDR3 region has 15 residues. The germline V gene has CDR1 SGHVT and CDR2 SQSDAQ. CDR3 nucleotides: TGTGCCAGCAGCTTAGAGTTTGGAGACTCCTACGAGCAGTACTTC. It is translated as CASSLEFGDSYEQYF.